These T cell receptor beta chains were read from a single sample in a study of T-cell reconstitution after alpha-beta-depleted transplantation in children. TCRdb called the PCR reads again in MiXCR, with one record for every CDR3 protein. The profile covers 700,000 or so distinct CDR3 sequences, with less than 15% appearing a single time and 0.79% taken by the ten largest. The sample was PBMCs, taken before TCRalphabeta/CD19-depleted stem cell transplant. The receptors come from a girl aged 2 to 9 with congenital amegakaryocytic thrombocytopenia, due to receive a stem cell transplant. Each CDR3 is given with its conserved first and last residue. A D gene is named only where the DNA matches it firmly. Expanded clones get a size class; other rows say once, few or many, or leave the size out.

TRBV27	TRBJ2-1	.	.	TGTGCCAGCAGTACAGACACAGGGAGCTCCTACAATGAGCAGTTCTTC	CASSTDTGSSYNEQFF
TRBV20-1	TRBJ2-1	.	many	TGCAGTGCTGCGAGGGCCCCCGAAAATGAGCAGTTCTTC	CSAARAPENEQFF
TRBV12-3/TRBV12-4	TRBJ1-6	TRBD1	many	TGTGCCAGCAGTTTTCATCTGGGACAGGGTTCACCCCTCCACTTT	CASSFHLGQGSPLHF
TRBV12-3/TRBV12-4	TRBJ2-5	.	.	TGTGCCAGCAGTTTCGTCCCTAGCGTCGGGGAGACCCAGTACTTC	CASSFVPSVGETQYF
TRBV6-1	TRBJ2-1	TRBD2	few	TGTGCCAGCGCCCCTCTTCTAGCGGGAGTCCCAAATGAGCAGTTCTTC	CASAPLLAGVPNEQFF
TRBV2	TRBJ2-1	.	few	TGTGCCAGCAGTGACTGGTTGGATGAGCAGTTCTTC	CASSDWLDEQFF
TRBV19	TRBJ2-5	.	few	TGTGCCAGTAGTAGCCAGCACGGGGGGCAGGAGACCCAGTACTTC	CASSSQHGGQETQYF
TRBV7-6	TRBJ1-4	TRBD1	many	TGTGCCAGCAGCCAATGGACAGGGTTTGAAAAACTGTTTTTT	CASSQWTGFEKLFF
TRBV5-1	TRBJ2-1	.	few	TGCGCCAGCAGCTTGGCTCTGGGGTCGACTTACAATGAGCAGTTCTTC	CASSLALGSTYNEQFF
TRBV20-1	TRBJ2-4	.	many	TGCAGTGCTAGAATAACAGGCCTTTTTCAGTACTTC	CSARITGLFQYF
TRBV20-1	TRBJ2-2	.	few	TGCAGTGCTAGAGACCCCGGGACTTTAGTAACCGGGGAGCTGTTTTTT	CSARDPGTLVTGELFF
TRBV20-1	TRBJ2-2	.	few	TGCAGTGCTAGAGGGTCTAGCGCTAGGACCCCCGGGGAGCTGTTTTTT	CSARGSSARTPGELFF
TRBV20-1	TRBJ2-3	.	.	TGCAGTGCCAGTATAAGTATTTCTAGCACAGATACGCAGTATTTT	CSASISISSTDTQYF
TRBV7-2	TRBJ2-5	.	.	TGTGCCAGCAGCACCGGAGCGTCGGGGACTCAAGAGACCCAGTACTTC	CASSTGASGTQETQYF
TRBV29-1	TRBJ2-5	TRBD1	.	TGCCGCTGTGGGACAGCGGAAGAGACCCAGTACTTC	CRCGTAEETQYF
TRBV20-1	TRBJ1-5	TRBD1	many	TGCAGTGCCCTGAAGACAGGGAGGAGGAGGCAGCCCCAGCATTTT	CSALKTGRRRQPQHF
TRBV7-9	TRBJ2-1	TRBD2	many	TGTGCCAGCAGCCCCACGGCGGGAGGAGGTAATGAGCAGTTCTTC	CASSPTAGGGNEQFF
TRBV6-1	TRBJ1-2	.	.	TGTGCCATCAAGCCACCGATGGGGGTTAACTATGGCTACACCTTC	CAIKPPMGVNYGYTF
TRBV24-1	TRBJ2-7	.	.	TGTGCCACCAAAGAACCCGATGAACAGCCGAGCTCCTACGAGCAGTACTTC	CATKEPDEQPSSYEQYF
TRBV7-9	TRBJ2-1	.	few	TGTGCCAGCAGCTTAGACCCTCCCCCGCCCCCCTACAATGAGCAGTTCTTC	CASSLDPPPPPYNEQFF
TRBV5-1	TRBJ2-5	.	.	TGCGCCAGCAGCTTCGCCAAACCCCAAGAGACCCAGTACTTC	CASSFAKPQETQYF
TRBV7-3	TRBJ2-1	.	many	TGTGCCAGCATCCAGGCTAGCCTTTTTGAGCAGTTCTTC	CASIQASLFEQFF
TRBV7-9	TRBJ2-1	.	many	TGTGCCAGCAGCACAGACCTGGGGGTACACAATGAGCAGTTCTTC	CASSTDLGVHNEQFF
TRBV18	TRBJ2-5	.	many	TGTGCCAGCTCACGAAGCAGGGAAGAGACCCAGTACTTC	CASSRSREETQYF
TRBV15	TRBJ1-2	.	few	TGTGCCACCAGCAGACCGCTCCGGGACGTCAACTATGGCTACACCTTC	CATSRPLRDVNYGYTF
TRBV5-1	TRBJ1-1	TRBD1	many	TGCGCCAGCAGCTTGGAGGGGACAGGGGTCACTGAAGCTTTCTTT	CASSLEGTGVTEAFF
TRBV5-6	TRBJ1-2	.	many	TGTGCCAGCAGCCTTTCCAGGGAATCGAGAGGCTACACCTTC	CASSLSRESRGYTF
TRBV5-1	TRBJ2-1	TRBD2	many	TGCGCCTCCAATAGCGGGAGAGATGGGGCCAATGAGCAGTTCTTC	CASNSGRDGANEQFF
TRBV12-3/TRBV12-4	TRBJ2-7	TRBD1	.	TGTGCCAGCAGTCTACAGGGGTCCAGCGAGCAGTACTTC	CASSLQGSSEQYF
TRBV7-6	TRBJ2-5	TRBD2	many	TGTGCCAGCAGCTCGGGACTAGCGGGAGCCCTCGGAGAGACCCAGTACTTC	CASSSGLAGALGETQYF
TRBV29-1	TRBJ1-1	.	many	TGCAGCGTTGAAGGGGGCGCCACTGAAGCTTTCTTT	CSVEGGATEAFF
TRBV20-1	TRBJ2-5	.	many	TGCAGTGCTTCCCGACAGATCCAAGAGACCCAGTACTTC	CSASRQIQETQYF
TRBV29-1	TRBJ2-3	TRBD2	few	TGCAGCGTTGGATCTAGCGGGGCTGAGGGGGGAGGAGATACGCAGTATTTT	CSVGSSGAEGGGDTQYF